The source of this TCR beta chain is a study of PD-L1 blockade in urothelial cancer. Measured with immunoSEQ multiplex PCR; TCRdb has only the in-frame clones, and not every one. The sample has about 29,000 clones; around 84% are singletons. Germline CDR1 MNHNS, CDR2 SASEGT. The V gene lost 6 bases and the J gene lost 1 base, with 11 bases spanning the gap. This CDR3 contains 14 residues. The time point: peripheral blood 6 weeks after treatment start. The sample in question was PBMCs, obtained around atezolizumab (anti-PD-L1) treatment. This sequence was found in a man aged 65 to 85 with urothelial cancer. The chain joins TRBV6-1 to TRBJ2-3, with D unclear. In nucleotides, the CDR3 is TGTGCCAGCAGAATTCAGCTAGGCACAGATACGCAGTATTTT. Amino acids: CASRIQLGTDTQYF.